The following is a T cell receptor beta chain sequence with its context. CDR1 is DFQATT, CDR2 SNEGSKA, per germline (reference sequence). With 2 bases removed from V and 2 bases from J, the gap between germline ends came to 13 bases. The CDR3 spans 14 residues. These data are taken from a study of identical twins. Template switching supplied a universal primer site; unique molecular identifiers were carried on the cDNA. One entry per CDR3 protein, called by TCRdb with MiXCR from the 5' RACE reads. The top ten clones hold roughly 9% of a sample with about 340,000 distinct CDR3 sequences, roughly 9% of them seen once.

V gene TRBV20-1 combines with J gene TRBJ2-7, with D maybe TRBD1 (6 bases). Sequencing was carried out using naive T cells sorted from blood. The sequence was collected from a woman aged 45-65 years in good health. CDR3: CSARNTGTPYEQYV. The CDR3 region has the DNA TGCAGTGCTAGAAATACCGGGACACCCTACGAGCAGTACGTC.